This is a list of T cell receptor beta chains from one sample in a study of blood T cell repertoires in COVID-19. Only in-frame clones appear in the TCRdb table, and some are missing; sequencing was by immunoSEQ multiplex PCR. The data hold a few hundred thousand clones, with around 86% observed a single time. The sample consisted of peripheral blood. The receptors originated from a man aged 25-40 years who had recovered from COVID-19. CDR3s include the opening cysteine and the closing phenylalanine or tryptophan. A D gene is named only where the DNA matches it firmly. Size tells how often a clone was seen (once, few, many) or the class of an expanded clone, and some rows leave it out.

>-|few|TRBJ2-2|TRBV15
TGTGCCACCGATCCGGACAGCACCGGGGAGCTGTTTTTT
CATDPDSTGELFF
>TRBD1|-|TRBJ1-5|TRBV6-5
TGTGCCAGCCACGACCGACAGGGGGTGAAGCAGCCCCAGCATTTT
CASHDRQGVKQPQHF
>-|-|TRBJ1-2|TRBV5-1
TGCGCCAGCAGCTTGGAGGACAGACGGAGGACCTATGGCTACACCTTC
CASSLEDRRRTYGYTF
>-|many|TRBJ1-4|TRBV4-1
TGCGCCAGCAGCCAAGCGCAGCGGATTAATGAAAAACTGTTTTTT
CASSQAQRINEKLFF
>-|-|TRBJ1-2|TRBV7-9
TGTGCCAGCAGCGGACCGGGCGGAGGCGGCTACACCTTC
CASSGPGGGGYTF
>-|once|TRBJ2-1|TRBV28
TGTGCCAGCAGTCCCACGAGGGATAACCCCTACAATGAGCAGTTCTTC
CASSPTRDNPYNEQFF
>TRBD2|-|TRBJ2-5|TRBV6-5
TGTGCCTGCGGGTCGGCTAGCGGGGGGAGGGCCCAGTACTTC
CACGSASGGRAQYF
>-|-|TRBJ1-2|TRBV20-1
TGCAGTGCTACAAAATCCGGGAGGGACACCTTC
CSATKSGRDTF
>TRBD2|-|TRBJ2-5|TRBV5-1
TGCGCCAGCAGCCCCCGACTAGCGGGGGGTTGGGAGACCCAGTACTTC
CASSPRLAGGWETQYF
>TRBD1|-|TRBJ1-5|TRBV2
TGTGCCAGCAGTGAAGCCACAGGGGATCAGCCCCAGCATTTT
CASSEATGDQPQHF
>TRBD2|-|TRBJ2-1|TRBV2
TGTGCCAGCAGCGCCGGCGCGGGTAGCGGGGCGAACAATGAGCAGTTCTTC
CASSAGAGSGANNEQFF
>-|-|TRBJ2-2|TRBV2
TGTGCCAGCTGTAACAGGGAGGGGACCGGGGAGCTGTTTTTT
CASCNREGTGELFF
>-|-|TRBJ1-1|TRBV9
TGTGCAGGAGCCACTGAAGCTTTCTTT
CAGATEAFF
>TRBD2|-|TRBJ2-5|TRBV10-3
TGTGCCATTGGGCCGGGACTAGCGGATCTAAAACAAGAGACCCAGTACTTC
CAIGPGLADLKQETQYF
>-|-|TRBJ1-2|TRBV15
TGTGCCACCAGCAGGGCGGGCCGTAACTATGGCTACACCTTC
CATSRAGRNYGYTF
>TRBD1|-|TRBJ1-1|TRBV28
TGTGCCAGCAGTTTACAGCCGGGACAGGGAGTTGGTGAAGCTTTCTTT
CASSLQPGQGVGEAFF
>-|once|TRBJ1-6|TRBV27
TGTGCCAGTAACAGGGCTGGTAATTCACCCCTCCACTTT
CASNRAGNSPLHF
>-|few|TRBJ2-2|TRBV6-5
TGTGCCAGCAGTTATGAGGGCAGGGGGGATACCGGGGAGCTGTTTTTT
CASSYEGRGDTGELFF
>-|-|TRBJ1-4|TRBV5-8
TGTGCCAGCAGCTCTCCGGGTCCATCGAATGAAAAACTGTTTTTT
CASSSPGPSNEKLFF
>TRBD1|-|TRBJ1-2|TRBV6-6
TGTGCCAGCAGTTTAATGGACAGGGGGGTTGGCTACACCTTC
CASSLMDRGVGYTF
>-|few|TRBJ1-2|TRBV3-1/TRBV3-2
TGTGCCAGCAGCCAAGACGGGATCTATGGCTACACCTTC
CASSQDGIYGYTF
>-|-|TRBJ2-2|TRBV7-3
TGTGCCAGCAGCTTAATAGGGGGGGCCCACACCGGGGAGCTGTTTTTT
CASSLIGGAHTGELFF
>TRBD2|-|TRBJ2-5|TRBV15
TGTGCCACCAGCAGAGTAGGCGGGGGAGAGACCCAGTACTTC
CATSRVGGGETQYF
>TRBD1|-|TRBJ2-1|TRBV5-5
TGTGCCAGCAGCCGGCCCGACAGGGTAGAGCAGTTCTTC
CASSRPDRVEQFF
>TRBD2|-|TRBJ2-3|TRBV11-2
TGTGCCAGCCGGGGGGGACTAGCGGGGGCTAGCACAGATACGCAGTATTTT
CASRGGLAGASTDTQYF
>TRBD2|-|TRBJ2-7|TRBV5-1
TGCGCCAGCAGCTTGGGGACTAGCGGGGCCACGTACGAGCAGTACTTC
CASSLGTSGATYEQYF
>TRBD1|-|TRBJ2-5|TRBV4-2
TGTGCCAGCAGCCTAAAAACCGGGACAGGGGTAGAGACCCAGTACTTC
CASSLKTGTGVETQYF
>-|-|TRBJ1-1|TRBV19
TGTGCCAGTAGCCTGAGCCGTGGGCACACTGAAGCTTTCTTT
CASSLSRGHTEAFF
>TRBD1|few|TRBJ1-5|TRBV19
TGTGCCAGTAGTAAACAGGGGGCTCAGGGCAATCAGCCCCAGCATTTT
CASSKQGAQGNQPQHF
>-|once|TRBJ2-1|TRBV5-1
TGCGCCAGCAGCTACTCAAATATCGGGGTAGTCAATGAGCAGTTCTTC
CASSYSNIGVVNEQFF
>TRBD2|-|TRBJ2-5|TRBV6-5
TGTGCCAGCAGGGAGGAGCGGGGGGTACCCCCCCAGTACTTC
CASREERGVPPQYF
>TRBD1|-|TRBJ2-4|TRBV28
TGTGCCAGCAGGCCTGGGACAGGGGCCACACCACAGTACTTC
CASRPGTGATPQYF
>TRBD1|few|TRBJ2-7|TRBV7-6
TGTGCCAGCAGCTTAACCGGGACAGGGGCCTACGAGCAGTACTTC
CASSLTGTGAYEQYF
>-|-|TRBJ2-1|TRBV7-7
TGTGCCAGCAGGGCGTTGGGGGGGGCTAGCAATGAGCAGTTCTTC
CASRALGGASNEQFF
>TRBD1|-|TRBJ2-1|TRBV10-3
TGTGCCATCAGTGCGACAGGGGGGTACAATGAGCAGTTCTTC
CAISATGGYNEQFF
>-|-|TRBJ1-1|TRBV28
TGTGCCAGCATTCCGCGGAGAATCAACACTGAAGCTTTCTTT
CASIPRRINTEAFF
>TRBD1|-|TRBJ2-1|TRBV6-2/TRBV6-3
TGTGCCAGCAGTTACTCAATAACAGGGGGCTACAATGAGCAGTTCTTC
CASSYSITGGYNEQFF
>-|few|TRBJ2-1|TRBV3-1/TRBV3-2
TGTGCCAGCAGCCCTCCGGACGGGCGGGATGAGCAGTTCTTC
CASSPPDGRDEQFF
>-|-|TRBJ2-7|TRBV21-1
TGTGCCAGCAGCAAAGTCGGACTAGCGGACCTCTACGAGCAGTACTTC
CASSKVGLADLYEQYF
>TRBD1|-|TRBJ1-2|TRBV6-5
TGTGCCAGCAGTTACTCGGCGACAGGGGGGTATGGCTACACCTTC
CASSYSATGGYGYTF
>TRBD1|-|TRBJ1-2|TRBV2
TGTGCCAGCAGTGGGCGGCAGGGGGACTTGGATGGCTACACCTTC
CASSGRQGDLDGYTF
>-|-|TRBJ1-2|TRBV5-1
TGCGCCAGCAGCTTGGCACAGGGCATCTATGGCTACACCTTC
CASSLAQGIYGYTF
>-|-|TRBJ1-6|TRBV6-5
TGTGCCAGCAGTTACTCGGTCAGGGGTAAGAGACCCCTCCACTTT
CASSYSVRGKRPLHF
>-|-|TRBJ2-1|TRBV7-6
TGTGCCAGCAGCCGACGCGGTAACTCCTACAATGAGCAGTTCTTC
CASSRRGNSYNEQFF
>-|-|TRBJ2-2|TRBV19
TGTGCCAGTAGTACCTACCAGGGGACGTACACCGGGGAGCTGTTTTTT
CASSTYQGTYTGELFF
>-|-|TRBJ1-5|TRBV4-1
TGCGCCAGCAGCCAAGATCCGGGGGAACAGCCCCAGCATTTT
CASSQDPGEQPQHF
>-|-|TRBJ2-6|TRBV7-3
TGTGCCAGCAGCTTAAGAGGCCTCTTTGGAGGGGCCAACGTCCTGACTTTC
CASSLRGLFGGANVLTF
>TRBD2|-|TRBJ2-3|TRBV5-4
TGTGCCAGCAGCTTAAGACGGGGGGGCCCAGATACGCAGTATTTT
CASSLRRGGPDTQYF
>-|-|TRBJ2-3|TRBV6-5
TGTGCCAGCAGAAATTCTGCAGATACGCAGTATTTT
CASRNSADTQYF
>TRBD1|-|TRBJ2-7|TRBV9
TGTGCCAGCAGCCCCCGGGACAGCGCATACTACGAGCAGTACTTC
CASSPRDSAYYEQYF
>-|few|TRBJ2-5|TRBV7-7
TGTGCCAGCAGCTTAGGGTCTACTAGTCGGGAGACCCAGTACTTC
CASSLGSTSRETQYF
>TRBD2|once|TRBJ2-5|TRBV5-1
TGCGCCAGCAGCTTGGGGGCTAGCGGGGGGCCGTCCCAAGAGACCCAGTACTTC
CASSLGASGGPSQETQYF
>-|-|TRBJ2-2|TRBV19
TGTGCCAGTTACAGGGAAGAGTCCGGGGAGCTGTTTTTT
CASYREESGELFF
>-|-|TRBJ1-1|TRBV15
TGTGCCACCAGCGGCAGGGACACTGAAGCTTTCTTT
CATSGRDTEAFF
>-|-|TRBJ1-2|TRBV29-1
TGCAGCGTTGAGGACCGGACAATCTACACCTTC
CSVEDRTIYTF
>-|-|TRBJ2-4|TRBV2
TGTGCCAGCAGTGGTTCCGGGACACGTGGCCTAAACATTCAGTACTTC
CASSGSGTRGLNIQYF
>TRBD2|-|TRBJ2-2|TRBV9
TGTGCCAGCAAGCGGGGAAACACCGGGGAGCTGTTTTTT
CASKRGNTGELFF
>-|-|TRBJ1-3|TRBV6-5
TGTGCCAGCAGGAACAGTGCAGACTCTGGAAACACCATATATTTT
CASRNSADSGNTIYF
>-|-|TRBJ2-1|TRBV10-3
TGTGCCATCAAACCGGAGGGCTCCTACAATGAGCAGTTCTTC
CAIKPEGSYNEQFF